The clone carrying this T cell receptor (beta chain) has only one observation. V was clipped by 0 bases and J by 5 bases, with 20 bases between them. Per germline, CDR1 DFQATT and CDR2 SNEGSKA (reference sequence). This CDR3 has 16 residues. This sample is drawn from a study of blood T cells in healthy people across ages. Study at large: About one barcoded beta molecule per two T cells came from capture by template switching.

Through a sample-barcoded 5' primer and a J-beta primer mix, a second PCR was run for about 6 to 11 cycles. MiXCR was run by TCRdb on the 5' RACE reads, yielding one entry per CDR3 protein. The data contain some 1.6 million distinct CDR3 sequences, roughly a third of them singletons. Every donor contributed around 10 milliliters of peripheral blood by blood draw. This clonotype was sampled from a woman aged 30 to 39 in good health. The rearrangement uses TRBV20-1 and TRBJ2-7; no reliable D call. The sequenced material came from blood. This chain's CDR3 is CSARDRVGRGRDEQYF. CDR3 DNA sequence: TGCAGTGCTAGAGATCGAGTCGGCCGCGGCCGGGACGAGCAGTACTTC.